This paragraph reports one T cell receptor beta chain. The antigen is unknown. The data belong to a study of T cell responses to AZD1222 COVID-19 vaccine. The study, taken as a whole, reports: Reportedly, nearly half the spike-specific TCRs target unmutated variant regions. Only after the peak T cell response were repertoires sampled. It should be noted that donors were predominantly white British and more often female, and clonal diversity was possibly underestimated. Only five to seven AZD1222 recipients were seropositive at baseline.

Germline V lookup: CDR1 LNHDA, CDR2 SQIVND (reference sequence). This CDR3 has 12 amino acids. Trimming pared 7 bases from V and 7 bases from J, leaving 10 bases between. The protocol was immunoSEQ multiplex PCR, while the TCRdb copy is restricted to in-frame clones and leaves out a portion. The data hold about 120,000 clones, with about 90% observed a single time. The chain links TRBV19 to TRBJ2-2; D is undetermined. The clonotype originates from an adult in good health. This sample comprised peripheral blood, obtained on day 0 of AZD1222 vaccination. This CDR3 reads CASTLDDGELFF. CDR3 bases: TGTGCCAGTACCTTAGATGACGGGGAGCTGTTTTTT.